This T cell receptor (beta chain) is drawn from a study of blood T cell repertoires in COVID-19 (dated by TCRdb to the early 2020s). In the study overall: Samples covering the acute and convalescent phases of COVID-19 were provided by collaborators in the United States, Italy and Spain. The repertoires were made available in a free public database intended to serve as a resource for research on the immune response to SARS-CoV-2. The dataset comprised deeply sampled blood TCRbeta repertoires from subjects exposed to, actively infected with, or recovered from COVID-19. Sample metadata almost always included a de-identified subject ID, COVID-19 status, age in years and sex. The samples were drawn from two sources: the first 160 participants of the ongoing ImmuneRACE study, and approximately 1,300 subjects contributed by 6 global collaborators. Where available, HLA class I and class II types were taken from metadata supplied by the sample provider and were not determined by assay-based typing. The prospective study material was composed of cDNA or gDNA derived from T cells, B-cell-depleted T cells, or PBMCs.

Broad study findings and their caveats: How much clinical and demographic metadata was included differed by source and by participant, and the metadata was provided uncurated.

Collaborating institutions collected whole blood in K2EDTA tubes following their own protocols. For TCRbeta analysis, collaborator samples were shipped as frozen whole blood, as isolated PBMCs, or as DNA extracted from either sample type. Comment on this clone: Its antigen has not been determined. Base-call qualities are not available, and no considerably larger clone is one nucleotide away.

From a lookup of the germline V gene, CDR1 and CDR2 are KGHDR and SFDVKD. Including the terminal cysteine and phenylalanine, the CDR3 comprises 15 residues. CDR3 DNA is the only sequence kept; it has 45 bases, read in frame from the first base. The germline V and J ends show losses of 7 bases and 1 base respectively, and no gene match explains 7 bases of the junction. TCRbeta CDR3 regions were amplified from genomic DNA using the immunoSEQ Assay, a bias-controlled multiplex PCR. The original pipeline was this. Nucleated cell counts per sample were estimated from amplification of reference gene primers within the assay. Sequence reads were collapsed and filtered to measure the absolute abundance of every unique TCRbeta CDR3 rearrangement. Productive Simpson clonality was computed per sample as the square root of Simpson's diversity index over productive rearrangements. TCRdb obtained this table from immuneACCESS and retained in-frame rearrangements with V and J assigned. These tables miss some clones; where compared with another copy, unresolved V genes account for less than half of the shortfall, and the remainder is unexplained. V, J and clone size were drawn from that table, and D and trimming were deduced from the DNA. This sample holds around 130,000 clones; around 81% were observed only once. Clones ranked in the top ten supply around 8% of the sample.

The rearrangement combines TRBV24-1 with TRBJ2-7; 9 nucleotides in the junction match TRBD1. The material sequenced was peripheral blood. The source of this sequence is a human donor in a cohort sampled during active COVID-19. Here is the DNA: TGTGCCACCAGGACAGGGGGTGGAAGGTCCTACGAGCAGTACTTC. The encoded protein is CATRTGGGRSYEQYF.